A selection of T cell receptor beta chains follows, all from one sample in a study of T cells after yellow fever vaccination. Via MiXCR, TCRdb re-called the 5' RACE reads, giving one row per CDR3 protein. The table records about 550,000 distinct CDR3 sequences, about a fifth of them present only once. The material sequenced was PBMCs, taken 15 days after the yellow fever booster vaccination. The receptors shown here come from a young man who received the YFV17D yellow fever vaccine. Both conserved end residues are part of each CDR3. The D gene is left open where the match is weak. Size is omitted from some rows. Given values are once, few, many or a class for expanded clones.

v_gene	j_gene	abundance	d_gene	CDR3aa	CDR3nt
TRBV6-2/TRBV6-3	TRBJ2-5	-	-	CASHEGGHQETQYF	TGTGCCAGCCATGAGGGAGGTCACCAAGAGACCCAGTACTTC
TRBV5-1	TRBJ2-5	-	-	CAIRHQNPGDQETQYF	TGCGCCATCAGACACCAAAACCCAGGGGACCAAGAGACCCAGTACTTC
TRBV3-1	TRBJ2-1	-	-	CASSRFRRNEQFF	TGTGCCAGCAGCCGTTTCCGCAGAAATGAGCAGTTCTTC
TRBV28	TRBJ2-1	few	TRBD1	CASLNRGNNEQFF	TGTGCCAGCCTAAACAGGGGAAACAATGAGCAGTTCTTC
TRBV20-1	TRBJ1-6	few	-	CSARDWTAGDSPLHF	TGCAGTGCTAGAGACTGGACCGCCGGAGATTCACCCCTCCACTTT
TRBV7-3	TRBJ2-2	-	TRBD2	CASSRAGRELFF	TGTGCCAGCAGCAGAGCGGGGCGGGAGCTGTTTTTT
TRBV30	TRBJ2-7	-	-	CAWGHYEQYF	TGTGCCTGGGGGCACTACGAGCAGTACTTC
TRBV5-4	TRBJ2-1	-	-	CASSFTNLDEQFF	TGTGCCAGCAGCTTCACCAACCTAGATGAGCAGTTCTTC
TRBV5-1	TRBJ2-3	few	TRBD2	CASSPGGVGDTQYF	TGCGCCAGCAGCCCGGGGGGGGTAGGAGATACGCAGTATTTT
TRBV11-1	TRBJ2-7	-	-	CASSFLGVGRGEQYF	TGTGCCAGCAGCTTCCTGGGGGTTGGGCGAGGCGAGCAGTACTTC
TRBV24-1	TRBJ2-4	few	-	CATSNDGGNIQYF	TGTGCCACCAGCAATGACGGGGGTAACATTCAGTACTTC
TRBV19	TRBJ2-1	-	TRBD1	CASKGQGKAGEQFF	TGTGCCAGCAAAGGACAGGGGAAGGCTGGAGAGCAGTTCTTC
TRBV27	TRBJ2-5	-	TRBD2	CASSLISGRASFKETQYF	TGTGCCAGCAGTTTAATTAGCGGGAGGGCCAGTTTTAAAGAGACCCAGTACTTC
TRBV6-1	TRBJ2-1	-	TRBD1	CASLQGSSYNEQFF	TGTGCCAGCTTACAGGGGAGCTCCTACAATGAGCAGTTCTTC
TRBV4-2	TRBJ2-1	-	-	CASSQTLGQTYNEQFF	TGTGCCAGCAGCCAAACGCTAGGACAAACCTACAATGAGCAGTTCTTC
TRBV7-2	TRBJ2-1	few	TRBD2	CASSLVGTSGNNEQFF	TGTGCCAGCAGCTTAGTTGGGACTAGCGGTAACAATGAGCAGTTCTTC
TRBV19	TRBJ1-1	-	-	CASSIGAEAFF	TGTGCCAGTAGTATAGGCGCTGAAGCTTTCTTT
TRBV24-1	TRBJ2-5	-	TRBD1	CATRGQGAAETQYF	TGTGCCACCCGCGGACAGGGGGCTGCGGAGACCCAGTACTTC
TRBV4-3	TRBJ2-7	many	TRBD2	CASSQYSGTYYEQYF	TGCGCCAGCAGCCAATATAGCGGGACCTACTACGAGCAGTACTTC
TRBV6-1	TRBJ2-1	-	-	CASRRGRAATFNEQFF	TGTGCCAGCAGGAGGGGCCGGGCGGCGACTTTCAATGAGCAGTTCTTC
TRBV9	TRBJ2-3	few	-	CASSVDQYTDTQYF	TGTGCCAGCAGCGTTGACCAGTACACAGATACGCAGTATTTT
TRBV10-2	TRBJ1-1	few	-	CASGEGGRDPFF	TGCGCCAGCGGTGAGGGGGGTCGAGATCCTTTCTTT
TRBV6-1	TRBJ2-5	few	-	CASSDTGPETQYF	TGTGCCAGCAGTGATACAGGACCAGAGACCCAGTACTTC
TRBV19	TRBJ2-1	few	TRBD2	CASSIAGTSGRGEQFF	TGTGCCAGTAGTATAGCTGGGACTAGCGGGAGAGGTGAGCAGTTCTTC
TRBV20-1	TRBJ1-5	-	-	CSARDPGSYQPQHF	TGCAGTGCTAGAGACCCAGGCTCCTATCAGCCCCAGCATTTT
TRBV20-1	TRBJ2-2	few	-	CSARNRATGELFF	TGCAGTGCTAGAAACAGGGCCACCGGGGAGCTGTTTTTT
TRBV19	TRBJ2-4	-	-	CASSIPGEGNIQYF	TGTGCCAGTAGTATACCAGGGGAGGGAAACATTCAGTACTTC
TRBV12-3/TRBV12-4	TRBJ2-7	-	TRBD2	CASSYRDYSYEQYF	TGTGCCAGCAGTTACCGGGACTACTCCTACGAGCAGTACTTC
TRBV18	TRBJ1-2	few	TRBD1	CASAWGQGAGWDYTF	TGTGCCAGCGCCTGGGGACAGGGGGCTGGTTGGGACTACACCTTC
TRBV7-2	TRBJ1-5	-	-	CAGIRPGDEGNQPQHF	TGTGCCGGAATCCGCCCGGGGGATGAGGGCAATCAGCCCCAGCATTTT
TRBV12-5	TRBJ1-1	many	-	CASGLVPRAAFF	TGTGCTAGTGGTTTGGTCCCCAGGGCGGCTTTCTTT